This TCR beta chain was recovered during a study of identical twins. Findings and limits, study-wide: Cord blood beta clonotypes present at high abundance carried fewer insertions; no such pattern appeared in memory repertoires. The presence of invariant MAIT and iNKT cells could partly confound analyses of zero-insertion sequences. The degree of excess twin sharing was weaker in beta out-of-frame sequences.

This clonotype was detected a few times. Its matching antigen is unknown. CDR1 ENHRY and CDR2 SYGVKD come from the germline V gene. The CDR3 loop spans 14 amino acids. V was shortened by 3 bases and J by 8 bases, with 14 bases between the two germline ends. No donor was unhealthy or non-Caucasian. A single record per CDR3 protein comes from TCRdb applying MiXCR to the 5' RACE reads. The sample records 450,000 to 600,000 distinct CDR3 sequences, around 22% being singletons. Another study also made use of these data, one on yellow fever vaccine responses in identical twins.

Sequenced input: CD4+ T cells sorted from blood. J is TRBJ2-1 and V is TRBV10-3; D ambiguous. The clonotype originates from a woman aged 18-29 years in good health. The CDR3 DNA follows: TGTGCCATCAGTGACACCCTGGAAGGCGATGAGCAGTTCTTC. Residues: CAISDTLEGDEQFF.